The sequence of this T cell receptor (beta chain) was determined in a study of cytomegalovirus exposure and HLA in healthy donors. The study, taken as a whole, reports: Rarity marked most TCR sequences, yet some public TCRs occurred in many donors.

13 Jbeta primers and 60 Vbeta primers were used for the PCR. Profiling relied on immunoSEQ multiplex PCR, and the TCRdb table lists in-frame clones only, not all of them. The table shows approximately 100,000 clones, with roughly 60% occurring only once. About this clone itself: What it binds is not known.

J gave up 5 bases and V 0 bases, and 13 bases lay outside the gene matches. The germline CDR1 and CDR2 sequences are SGDLS and YYNGEE. CDR3 length: 19 residues. The clonotype comes from a human donor in good health. The sequencing sample was made of PBMCs. The V call is TRBV9, the J call TRBJ2-3, with 12 positions matching TRBD2. This CDR3 is CASSVEPWTSGVQLDTQYF. The CDR3 DNA follows: TGTGCCAGCAGCGTAGAGCCATGGACTAGCGGGGTCCAACTAGATACGCAGTATTTT.